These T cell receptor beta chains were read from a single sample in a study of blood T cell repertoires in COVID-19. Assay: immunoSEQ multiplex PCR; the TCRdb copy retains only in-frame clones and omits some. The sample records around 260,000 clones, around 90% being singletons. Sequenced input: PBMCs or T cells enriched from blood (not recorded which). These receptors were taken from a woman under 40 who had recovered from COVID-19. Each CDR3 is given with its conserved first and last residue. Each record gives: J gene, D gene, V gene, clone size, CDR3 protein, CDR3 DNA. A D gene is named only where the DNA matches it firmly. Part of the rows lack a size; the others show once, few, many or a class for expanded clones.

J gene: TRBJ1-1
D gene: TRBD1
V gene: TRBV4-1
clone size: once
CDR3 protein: CASSREGRTGNTEAFF
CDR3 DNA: TGCGCCAGCAGCCGAGAAGGTAGGACAGGGAACACTGAAGCTTTCTTT

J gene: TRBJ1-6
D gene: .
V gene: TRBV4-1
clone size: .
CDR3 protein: CASSQDGGGDYNSPLHF
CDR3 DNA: TGCGCCAGCAGCCAAGATGGGGGGGGAGACTATAATTCACCCCTCCACTTT

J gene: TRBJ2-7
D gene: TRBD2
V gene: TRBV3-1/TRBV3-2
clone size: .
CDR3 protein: CASSQSGTSGEQYF
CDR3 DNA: TGTGCCAGCAGCCAATCCGGGACTAGCGGCGAGCAGTACTTC

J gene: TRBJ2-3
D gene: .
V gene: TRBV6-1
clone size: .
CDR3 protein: CASSEDVLIESRDTQYF
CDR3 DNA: TGTGCCAGCAGTGAAGACGTATTAATAGAGTCACGGGATACGCAGTATTTT

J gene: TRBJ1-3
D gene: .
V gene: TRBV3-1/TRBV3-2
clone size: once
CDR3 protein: CASSFRPSSGNTIYF
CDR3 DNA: TGTGCCAGCAGCTTCAGACCTAGCTCTGGAAACACCATATATTTT

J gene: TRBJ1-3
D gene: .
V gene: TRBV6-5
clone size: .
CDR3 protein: CASSVDSSSGNTIYF
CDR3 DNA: TGTGCCAGCAGCGTCGACTCAAGCTCTGGAAACACCATATATTTT

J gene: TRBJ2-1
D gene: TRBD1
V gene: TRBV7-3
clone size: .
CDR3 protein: CASSLTAPTGGHNEQFF
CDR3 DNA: TGTGCCAGCAGCTTAACCGCTCCGACAGGGGGTCACAATGAGCAGTTCTTC

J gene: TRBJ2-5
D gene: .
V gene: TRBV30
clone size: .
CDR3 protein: CAWRGGTAGTQYF
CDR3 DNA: TGTGCCTGGAGGGGCGGGACGGCCGGGACCCAGTACTTC

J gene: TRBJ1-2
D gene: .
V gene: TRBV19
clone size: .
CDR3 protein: CASASQSSYYGYTF
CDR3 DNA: TGTGCCAGCGCTTCACAATCCTCCTACTATGGCTACACCTTC

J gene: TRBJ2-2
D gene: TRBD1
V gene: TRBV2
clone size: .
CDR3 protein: CASSETGGYTGELFF
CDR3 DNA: TGTGCCAGCAGTGAAACAGGGGGCTACACCGGGGAGCTGTTTTTT

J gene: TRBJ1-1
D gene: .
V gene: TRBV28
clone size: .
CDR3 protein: CASSSPLGGEYTEAFF
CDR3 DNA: TGTGCCAGCAGTTCCCCCCTCGGGGGTGAATACACTGAAGCTTTCTTT

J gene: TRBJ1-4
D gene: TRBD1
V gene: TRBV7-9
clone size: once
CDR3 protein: CASSQGTATNEKLFF
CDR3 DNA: TGTGCCAGCAGCCAAGGGACAGCAACTAATGAAAAACTGTTTTTT

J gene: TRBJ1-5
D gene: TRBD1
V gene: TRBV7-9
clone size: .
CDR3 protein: CASSPGQGDNQPQHF
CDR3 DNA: TGTGCCAGCAGCCCTGGACAGGGGGACAATCAGCCCCAGCATTTT

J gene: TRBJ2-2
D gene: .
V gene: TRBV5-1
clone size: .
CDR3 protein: CASSIASRNTGELFF
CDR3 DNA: TGCGCCAGCAGTATAGCGTCCCGCAACACCGGGGAGCTGTTTTTT

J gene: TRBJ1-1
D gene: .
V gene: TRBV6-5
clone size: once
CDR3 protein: CASTYRATEAFF
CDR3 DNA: TGTGCCAGCACCTACAGGGCCACTGAAGCTTTCTTT

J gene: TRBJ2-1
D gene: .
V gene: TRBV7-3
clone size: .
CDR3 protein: CASSLGASSEQFF
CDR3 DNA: TGTGCCAGCAGCTTAGGGGCCTCGAGTGAGCAGTTCTTC

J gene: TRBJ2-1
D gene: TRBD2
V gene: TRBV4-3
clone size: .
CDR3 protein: CASSQVYSRTGTSGTNEQFF
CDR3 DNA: TGCGCCAGCAGCCAAGTTTACTCCCGCACCGGGACTAGCGGGACGAATGAGCAGTTCTTC

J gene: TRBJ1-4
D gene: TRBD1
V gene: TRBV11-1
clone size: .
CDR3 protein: CASSFTGGRDEKLFF
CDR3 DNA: TGTGCCAGCAGCTTCACAGGGGGGAGAGATGAAAAACTGTTTTTT

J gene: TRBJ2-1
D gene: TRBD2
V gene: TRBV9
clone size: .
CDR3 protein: CASSVGPSGNNEQFF
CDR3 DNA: TGTGCCAGCAGCGTAGGTCCTAGCGGAAACAATGAGCAGTTCTTC

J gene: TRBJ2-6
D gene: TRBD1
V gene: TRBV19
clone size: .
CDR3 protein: CASSAGDRGAGANVLTF
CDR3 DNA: TGTGCCAGTAGTGCCGGGGACAGGGGCGCTGGGGCCAACGTCCTGACTTTC

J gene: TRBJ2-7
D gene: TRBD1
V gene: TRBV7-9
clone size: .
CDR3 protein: CASSSGQDSYEQYF
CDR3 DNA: TGTGCCAGCAGCTCGGGACAGGATTCCTACGAGCAGTACTTC

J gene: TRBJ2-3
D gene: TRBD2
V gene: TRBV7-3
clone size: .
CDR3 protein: CASSLKWREGRETQYF
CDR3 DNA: TGTGCCAGCAGCTTAAAGTGGCGGGAGGGCCGGGAAACGCAGTATTTT

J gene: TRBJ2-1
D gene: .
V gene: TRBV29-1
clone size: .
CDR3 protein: CSVEALLGIEQFF
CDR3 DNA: TGCAGCGTTGAAGCCCTACTAGGGATTGAGCAGTTCTTC

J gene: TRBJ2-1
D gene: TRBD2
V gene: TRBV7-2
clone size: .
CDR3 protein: CASKIGTSGSLSYNEQFF
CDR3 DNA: TGTGCCAGCAAAATTGGGACTAGCGGGAGCCTCTCCTACAATGAGCAGTTCTTC

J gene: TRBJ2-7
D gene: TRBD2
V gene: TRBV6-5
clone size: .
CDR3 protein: CASRRTSGVYEQYF
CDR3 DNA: TGTGCCAGCAGGCGGACTAGCGGAGTCTACGAGCAGTACTTC

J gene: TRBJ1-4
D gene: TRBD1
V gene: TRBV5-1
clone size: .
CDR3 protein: CASSAGTGGEKLFF
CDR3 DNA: TGCGCCAGCAGCGCCGGGACAGGGGGTGAAAAACTGTTTTTT

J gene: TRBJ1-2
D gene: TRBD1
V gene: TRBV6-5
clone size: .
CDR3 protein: CASSYEQGSNYGYTF
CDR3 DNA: TGTGCCAGCAGTTACGAACAGGGGAGTAACTATGGCTACACCTTC

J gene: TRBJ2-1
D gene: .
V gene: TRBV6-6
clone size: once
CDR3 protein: CASSFSPASPSHEQFF
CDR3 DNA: TGTGCCAGCAGTTTTAGCCCGGCTAGCCCGAGCCATGAGCAGTTCTTC

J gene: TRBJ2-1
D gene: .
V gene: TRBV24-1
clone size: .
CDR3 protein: CATSDGLRHEQFF
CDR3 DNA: TGTGCCACCAGTGATGGACTGCGCCATGAGCAGTTCTTC

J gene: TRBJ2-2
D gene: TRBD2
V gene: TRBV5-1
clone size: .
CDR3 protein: CASSLLLGRGGTGELFF
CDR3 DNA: TGCGCCAGCAGCCTCCTATTGGGCCGGGGGGGCACCGGGGAGCTGTTTTTT

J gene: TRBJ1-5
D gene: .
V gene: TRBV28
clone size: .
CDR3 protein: CASSTLLEPQHF
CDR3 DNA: TGTGCCAGCAGTACCCTGTTAGAACCCCAGCATTTT

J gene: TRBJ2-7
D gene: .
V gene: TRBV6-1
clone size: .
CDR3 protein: CASSERGGRALYEQYF
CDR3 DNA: TGTGCCAGCAGTGAACGTGGAGGAAGGGCCCTCTACGAGCAGTACTTC

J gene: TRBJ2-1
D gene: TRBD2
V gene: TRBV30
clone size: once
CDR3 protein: CAWSVLTSGSTEQFF
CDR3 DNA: TGTGCCTGGAGTGTTCTTACTAGCGGGAGTACCGAGCAGTTCTTC

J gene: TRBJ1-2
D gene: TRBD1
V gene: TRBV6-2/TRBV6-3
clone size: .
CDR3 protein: CASSIGTGYISYGYTF
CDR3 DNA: TGTGCCAGCAGTATAGGGACAGGGTACATCTCCTATGGCTACACCTTC

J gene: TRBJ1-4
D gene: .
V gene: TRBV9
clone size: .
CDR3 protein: CASSVAGLGAEKLFF
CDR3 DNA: TGTGCCAGCAGCGTAGCGGGACTCGGAGCTGAAAAACTGTTTTTT

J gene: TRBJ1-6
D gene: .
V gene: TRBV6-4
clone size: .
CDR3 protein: CASSSSYNSPLHF
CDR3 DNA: TGTGCCAGCAGCAGCTCCTATAATTCACCCCTCCACTTT

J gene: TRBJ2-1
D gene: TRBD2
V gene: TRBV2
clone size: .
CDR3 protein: CASSTLLAGAGNEQFF
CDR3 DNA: TGTGCCAGCAGTACACTACTAGCGGGGGCTGGCAATGAGCAGTTCTTC

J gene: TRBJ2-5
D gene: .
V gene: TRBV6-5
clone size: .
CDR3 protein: CARKPDNEETQYF
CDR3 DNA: TGTGCCAGAAAACCGGACAACGAAGAGACCCAGTACTTC

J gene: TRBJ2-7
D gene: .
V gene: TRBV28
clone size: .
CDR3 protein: CASSLATKQYF
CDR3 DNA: TGTGCCAGCAGTTTAGCTACGAAGCAGTACTTC

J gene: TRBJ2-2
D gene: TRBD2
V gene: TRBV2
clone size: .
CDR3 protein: CASRTGTSNTGELFF
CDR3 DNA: TGTGCCAGCAGAACCGGGACTAGTAACACCGGGGAGCTGTTTTTT